These 8 T cell receptor beta chains came from one sample sequenced in a study of monozygotic twins with inflammatory bowel disease. Following a re-call of the 5' RACE reads, TCRdb has one entry per CDR3 protein and lacks DNA. The sample totals approximately 400,000 distinct CDR3 sequences. Sequenced sample: blood. The receptors derive from a human donor with ulcerative colitis or Crohn's disease, or a healthy co-twin of an affected twin (not recorded which).

The chain couples TRBV3-1 to TRBJ1-1. Per the germline V gene, CDR1 is LGHDT and CDR2 is YNNKEL (reference sequence). The CDR3 has 14 amino acids. The CDR3 loop is CASRMDPSYTEAFF.

The chain combines TRBV4-3 with TRBJ2-7. This CDR3 is 13 amino acids long. CDR1 is LGHNA, CDR2 YSLEER, per germline. Here the CDR3 reads CASSQDLPQRQYF.

The J gene is TRBJ1-1, the V gene TRBV19; the D gene TCRdb calls, TRBD1, cannot be checked with no DNA. Germline V lookup: CDR1 LNHDA, CDR2 SQIVND (reference sequence). The CDR3 runs 16 residues. This CDR3 reads CASSTIPTWLNTEAFF.

This CDR3 reads CASSAREGDTQYF. The V and J genes are TRBV7-2 and TRBJ2-3; TCRdb's assignment of TRBD2 cannot be checked, as there is no DNA. CDR1 is SGHTA, CDR2 FQGNSA, per germline. This CDR3 is built from 13 residues.

The chain joins TRBV2 to TRBJ2-3; the TCRdb D gene call, TRBD1, has no DNA to confirm it. Germline values: CDR1 SNHLY, CDR2 FYNNEI. The CDR3 is made up of 16 amino acids. The CDR3: CASSERGQGVPDTQYF. Full variable domain (rest looked up from reference TRBV2 and TRBJ2-3): EPEVTQTPSHQVTQMGQEVILRCVPISNHLYFYWYRQILGQKVEFLVSFYNNEISEKSEIFDDQFSVERPDGSNFTLKIRSTKLEDSAMYFCASSERGQGVPDTQYFGPGTRLTVL.

The CDR3 reads CASSPSINLGAYGYTF. The gene calls are TRBV9 and TRBJ1-2; the D call of TRBD1 rests on TCRdb alone, since no DNA is present to check it. The CDR3 contains 16 residues. Per germline, CDR1 SGDLS and CDR2 YYNGEE.

The chain has TRBV4-2 and TRBJ2-1; the TCRdb call, TRBD2, lacks DNA for checking. The CDR3 extends over 17 amino acids. Germline V gene sequence: CDR1 LGHNA, CDR2 YNFKEQ. CDR3 amino acids: CASSQGFGLAGGDEQFF.

The chain carries TRBV3-1 and TRBJ2-7; TCRdb outputs TRBD2, but without DNA this stays unchecked. CDR1 and CDR2 (germline): LGHDT, YNNKEL (reference sequence). This CDR3 spans 15 amino acids. The CDR3 protein is CASSQGPGLSYEQYF.